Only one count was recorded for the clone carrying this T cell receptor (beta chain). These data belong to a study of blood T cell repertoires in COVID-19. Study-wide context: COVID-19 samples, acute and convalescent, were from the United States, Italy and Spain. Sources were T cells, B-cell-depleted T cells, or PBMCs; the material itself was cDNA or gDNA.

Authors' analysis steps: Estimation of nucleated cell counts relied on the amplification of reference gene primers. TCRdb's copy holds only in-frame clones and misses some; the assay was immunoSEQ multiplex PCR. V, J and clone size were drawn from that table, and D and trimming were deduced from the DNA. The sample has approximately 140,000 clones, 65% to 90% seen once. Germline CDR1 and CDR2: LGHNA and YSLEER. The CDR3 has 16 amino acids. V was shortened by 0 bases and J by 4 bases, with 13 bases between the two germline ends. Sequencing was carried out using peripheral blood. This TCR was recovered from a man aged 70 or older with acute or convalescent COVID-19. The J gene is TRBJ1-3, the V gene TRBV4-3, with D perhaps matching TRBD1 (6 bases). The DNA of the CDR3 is TGCGCCAGCAGCCAAGATTTTGCCACAGGGGGAAACACCATATATTTT. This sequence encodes CASSQDFATGGNTIYF.